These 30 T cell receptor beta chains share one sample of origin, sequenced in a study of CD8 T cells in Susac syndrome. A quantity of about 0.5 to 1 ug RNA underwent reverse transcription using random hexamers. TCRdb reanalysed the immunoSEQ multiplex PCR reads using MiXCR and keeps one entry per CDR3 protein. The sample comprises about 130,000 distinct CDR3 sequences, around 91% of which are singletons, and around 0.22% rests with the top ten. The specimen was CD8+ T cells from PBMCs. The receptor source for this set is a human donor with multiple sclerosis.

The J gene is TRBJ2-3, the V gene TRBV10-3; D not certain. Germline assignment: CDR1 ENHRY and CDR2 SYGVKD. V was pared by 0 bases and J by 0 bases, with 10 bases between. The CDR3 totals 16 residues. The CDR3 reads CAISESSVTSTDTQYF. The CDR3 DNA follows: TGTGCCATCAGTGAGTCGAGCGTTACTAGCACAGATACGCAGTATTTT.

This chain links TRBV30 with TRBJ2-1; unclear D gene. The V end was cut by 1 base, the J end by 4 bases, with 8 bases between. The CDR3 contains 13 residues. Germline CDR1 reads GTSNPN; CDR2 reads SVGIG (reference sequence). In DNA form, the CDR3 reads TGTGCCTGGAGTGCCGCAGCTTACAATGAGCAGTTCTTC. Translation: CAWSAAAYNEQFF.

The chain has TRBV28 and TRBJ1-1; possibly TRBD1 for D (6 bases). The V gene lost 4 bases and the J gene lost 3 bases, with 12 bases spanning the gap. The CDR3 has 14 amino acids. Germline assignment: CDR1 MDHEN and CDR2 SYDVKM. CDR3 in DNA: TGTGCCAGCAGTTGGGGGGCTCTGGACACTGAAGCTTTCTTT. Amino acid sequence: CASSWGALDTEAFF.

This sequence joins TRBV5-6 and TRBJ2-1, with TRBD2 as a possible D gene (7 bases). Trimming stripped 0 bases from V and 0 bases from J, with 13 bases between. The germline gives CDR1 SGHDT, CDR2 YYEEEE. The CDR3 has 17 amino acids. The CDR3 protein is CASSLGAGDYSYNEQFF. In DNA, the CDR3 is TGTGCCAGCAGCTTGGGCGCAGGGGACTACTCCTACAATGAGCAGTTCTTC.

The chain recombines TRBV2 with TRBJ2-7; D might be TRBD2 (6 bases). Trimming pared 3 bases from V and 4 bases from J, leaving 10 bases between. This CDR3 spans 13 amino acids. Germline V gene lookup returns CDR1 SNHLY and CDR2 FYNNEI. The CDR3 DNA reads TGTGCCAGCAGTGACGGCGGGATATACGAGCAGTACTTC. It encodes CASSDGGIYEQYF.

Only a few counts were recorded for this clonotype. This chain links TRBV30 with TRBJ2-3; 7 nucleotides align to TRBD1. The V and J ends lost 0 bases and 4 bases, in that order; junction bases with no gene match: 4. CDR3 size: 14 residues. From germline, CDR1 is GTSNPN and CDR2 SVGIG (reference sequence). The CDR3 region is CAWSVGQGADTQYF. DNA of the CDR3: TGTGCCTGGAGTGTGGGTCAGGGGGCAGATACGCAGTATTTT.

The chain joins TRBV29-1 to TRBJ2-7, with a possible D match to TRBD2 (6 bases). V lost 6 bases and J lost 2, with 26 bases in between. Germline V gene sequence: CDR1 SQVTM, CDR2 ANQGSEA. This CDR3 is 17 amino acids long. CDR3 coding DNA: TGCAGCGTGGACGGACGAGAGGAGAGCGGGTCTACCTACGAGCAGTACTTC. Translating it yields CSVDGREESGSTYEQYF.

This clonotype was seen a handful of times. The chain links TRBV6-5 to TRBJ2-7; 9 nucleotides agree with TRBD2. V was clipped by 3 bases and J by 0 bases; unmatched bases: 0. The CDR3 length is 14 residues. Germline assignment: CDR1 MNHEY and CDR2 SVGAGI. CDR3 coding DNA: TGTGCCAGCAGTTATAGCGGGAGCTCCTACGAGCAGTACTTC. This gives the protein CASSYSGSSYEQYF.

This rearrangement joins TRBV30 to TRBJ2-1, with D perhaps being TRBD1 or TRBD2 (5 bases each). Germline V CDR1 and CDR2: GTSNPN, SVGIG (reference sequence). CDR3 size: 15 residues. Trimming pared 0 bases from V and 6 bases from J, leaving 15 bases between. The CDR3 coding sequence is TGTGCCTGGAGTGTCAGGGAGTCTCGTGGCAATGAGCAGTTCTTC. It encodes CAWSVRESRGNEQFF.

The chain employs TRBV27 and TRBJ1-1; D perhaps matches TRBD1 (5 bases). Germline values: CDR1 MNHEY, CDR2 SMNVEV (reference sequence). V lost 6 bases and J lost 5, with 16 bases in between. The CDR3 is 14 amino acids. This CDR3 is CASSSGSPGTEAFF. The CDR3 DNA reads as TGTGCCAGCAGCTCAGGGTCTCCGGGTACTGAAGCTTTCTTT.

The CDR3 DNA follows: TGTGCCAGCAGCTTAGCGGGGCAGGATGAGCAGTTCTTC. It codes for CASSLAGQDEQFF. The chain links TRBV7-9 to TRBJ2-1; D perhaps matches TRBD1 (5 bases). The CDR3 has 13 residues. Germline lookup yields CDR1 SEHNR and CDR2 FQNEAQ (reference sequence). Trimming stripped 0 bases from V and 8 bases from J, with 8 bases between. The full variable domain, with the rest looked up from reference TRBV7-9 and TRBJ2-1, is DTGVSQNPRHKITKRGQNVTFRCDPISEHNRLYWYRQTLGQGPEFLTYFQNEAQLEKSRLLSDRFSAERPKGSFSTLEIQRTEQGDSAMYLCASSLAGQDEQFFGPGTRLTVL.

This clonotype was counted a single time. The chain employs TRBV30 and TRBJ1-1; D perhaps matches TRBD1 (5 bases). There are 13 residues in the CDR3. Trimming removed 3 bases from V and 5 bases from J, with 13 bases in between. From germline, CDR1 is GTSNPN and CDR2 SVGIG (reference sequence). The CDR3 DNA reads TGTGCCTGGAGAATTACAGAGGGGACTGAAGCTTTCTTT. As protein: CAWRITEGTEAFF.

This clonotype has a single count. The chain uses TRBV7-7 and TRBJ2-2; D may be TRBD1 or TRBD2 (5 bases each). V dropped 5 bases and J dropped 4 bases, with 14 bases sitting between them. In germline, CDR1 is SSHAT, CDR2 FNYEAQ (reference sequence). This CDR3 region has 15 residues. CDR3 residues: CASSGDGRGTGELFF. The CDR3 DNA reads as TGTGCCAGCAGCGGGGACGGAAGGGGCACCGGGGAGCTGTTTTTT.

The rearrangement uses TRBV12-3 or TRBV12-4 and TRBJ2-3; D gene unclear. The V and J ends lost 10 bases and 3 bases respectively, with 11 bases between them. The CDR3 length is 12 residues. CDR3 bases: TGTGCCACCACGGGCCGGACAGATACGCAGTATTTT. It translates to CATTGRTDTQYF.

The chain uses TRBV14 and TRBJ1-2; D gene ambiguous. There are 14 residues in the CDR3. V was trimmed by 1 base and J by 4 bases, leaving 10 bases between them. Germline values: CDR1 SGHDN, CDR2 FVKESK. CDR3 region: CASSQVGYSYGYTF. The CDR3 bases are TGTGCCAGCAGCCAAGTCGGTTACAGCTATGGCTACACCTTC.

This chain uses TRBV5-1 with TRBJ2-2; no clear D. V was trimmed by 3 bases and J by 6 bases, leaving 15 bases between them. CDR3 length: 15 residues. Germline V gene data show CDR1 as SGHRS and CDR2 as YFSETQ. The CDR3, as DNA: TGCGCCAGCAGCTACCTCCCCATAGGACCCGGGGAGCTGTTTTTT. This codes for CASSYLPIGPGELFF.

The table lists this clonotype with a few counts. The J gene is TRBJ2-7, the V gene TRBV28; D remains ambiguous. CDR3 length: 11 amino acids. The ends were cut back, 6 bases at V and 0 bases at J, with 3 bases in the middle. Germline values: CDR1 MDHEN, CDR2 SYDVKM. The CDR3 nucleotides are TGTGCCAGCAGGAGCTCCTACGAGCAGTACTTC. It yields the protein CASRSSYEQYF.

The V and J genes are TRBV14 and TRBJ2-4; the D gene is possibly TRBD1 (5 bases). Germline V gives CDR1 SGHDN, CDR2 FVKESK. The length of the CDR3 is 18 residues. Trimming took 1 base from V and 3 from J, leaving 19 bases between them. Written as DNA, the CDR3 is TGTGCCAGCAGCCAAGCTCAACAGGTCGGTCGTGACAAAAACATTCAGTACTTC. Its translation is CASSQAQQVGRDKNIQYF.

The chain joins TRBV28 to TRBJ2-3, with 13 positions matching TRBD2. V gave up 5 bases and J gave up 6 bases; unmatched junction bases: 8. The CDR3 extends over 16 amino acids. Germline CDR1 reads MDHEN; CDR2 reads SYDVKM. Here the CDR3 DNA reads TGTGCCAGCAGTCCGGAGACTAGCGGGGGGTTGGATACGCAGTATTTT. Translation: CASSPETSGGLDTQYF.

The CDR3 is CASSPGPNTEAFF. The CDR3 DNA sequence: TGTGCCAGCTCTCCGGGGCCGAACACTGAAGCTTTCTTT. This sequence joins TRBV18 and TRBJ1-1, with TRBD1 as a possible D gene (5 bases). The CDR3 length is 13 residues. CDR1 is KGHSH, CDR2 LQKENI, per germline. Trimming removed 6 bases at V and 1 base at J, with 9 bases between.

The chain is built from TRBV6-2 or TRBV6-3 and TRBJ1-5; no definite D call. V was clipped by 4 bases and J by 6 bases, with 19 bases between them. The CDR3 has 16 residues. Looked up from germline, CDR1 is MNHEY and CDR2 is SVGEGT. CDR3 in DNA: TGTGCCAGCAGTTCGGACGGAGCACTGGTGTTTCAGCCCCAGCATTTT. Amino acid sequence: CASSSDGALVFQPQHF.

CDR3 bases: TGTGCCAGCAGTTTAATAGGGAGAGAGGGCTACACCTTC. It is translated as CASSLIGREGYTF. J is TRBJ1-2 and V is TRBV12-3 or TRBV12-4; D uncertain. V lost 2 bases to trimming and J lost 8 bases, with 12 bases between them. This CDR3 has 13 residues.

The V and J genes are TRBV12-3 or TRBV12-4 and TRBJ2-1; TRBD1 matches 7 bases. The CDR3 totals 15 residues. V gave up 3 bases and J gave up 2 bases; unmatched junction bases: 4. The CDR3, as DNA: TGTGCCAGCAGTTTGGAGCAGGGGGCCTACAATGAGCAGTTCTTC. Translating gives CASSLEQGAYNEQFF.

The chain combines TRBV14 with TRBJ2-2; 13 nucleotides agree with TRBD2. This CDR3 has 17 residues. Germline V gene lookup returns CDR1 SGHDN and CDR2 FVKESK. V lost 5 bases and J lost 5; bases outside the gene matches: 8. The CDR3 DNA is TGTGCCAGCAGCACTGATGGGACTAGCGGGATAACCGGGGAGCTGTTTTTT. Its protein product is CASSTDGTSGITGELFF. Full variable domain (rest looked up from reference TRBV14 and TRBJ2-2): EAGVTQFPSHSVIEKGQTVTLRCDPISGHDNLYWYRRVMGKEIKFLLHFVKESKQDESGMPNNRFLAERTGGTYSTLKVQPAELEDSGVYFCASSTDGTSGITGELFFGEGSRLTVL.

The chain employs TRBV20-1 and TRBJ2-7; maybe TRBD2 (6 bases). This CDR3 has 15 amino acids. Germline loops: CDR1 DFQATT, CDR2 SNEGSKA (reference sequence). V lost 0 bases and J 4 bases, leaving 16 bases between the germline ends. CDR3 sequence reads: CSARDQSSGSYEQYF. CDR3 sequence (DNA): TGCAGTGCTAGAGATCAGTCCAGCGGGTCATACGAGCAGTACTTC.

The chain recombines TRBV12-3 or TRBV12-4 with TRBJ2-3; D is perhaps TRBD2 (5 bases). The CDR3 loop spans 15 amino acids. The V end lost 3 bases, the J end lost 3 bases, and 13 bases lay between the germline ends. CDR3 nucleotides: TGTGCCAGCAGTTTTTTGGGGAGTGGAACAGATACGCAGTATTTT. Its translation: CASSFLGSGTDTQYF.

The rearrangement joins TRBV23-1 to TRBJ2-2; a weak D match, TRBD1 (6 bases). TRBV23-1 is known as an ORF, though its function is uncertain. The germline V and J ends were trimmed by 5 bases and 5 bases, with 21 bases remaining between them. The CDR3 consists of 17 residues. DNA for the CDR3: TGCGCCAGCAGTTTACCTCCCCCAGGGGAAGGGACCGGGGAGCTGTTTTTT. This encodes CASSLPPPGEGTGELFF.

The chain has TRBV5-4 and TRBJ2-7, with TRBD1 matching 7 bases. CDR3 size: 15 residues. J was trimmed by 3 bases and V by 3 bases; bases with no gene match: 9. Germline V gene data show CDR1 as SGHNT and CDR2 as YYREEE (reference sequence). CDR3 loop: CASSSTPGQHYEQYF. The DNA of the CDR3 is TGTGCCAGCAGCTCAACGCCGGGACAGCACTACGAGCAGTACTTC.

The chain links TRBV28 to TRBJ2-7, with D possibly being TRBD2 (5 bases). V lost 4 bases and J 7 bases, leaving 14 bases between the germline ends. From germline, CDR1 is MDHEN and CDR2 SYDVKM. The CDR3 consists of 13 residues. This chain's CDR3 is CASSSLSGEEQYF. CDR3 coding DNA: TGTGCCAGCAGTTCCCTCAGTGGGGAGGAGCAGTACTTC.

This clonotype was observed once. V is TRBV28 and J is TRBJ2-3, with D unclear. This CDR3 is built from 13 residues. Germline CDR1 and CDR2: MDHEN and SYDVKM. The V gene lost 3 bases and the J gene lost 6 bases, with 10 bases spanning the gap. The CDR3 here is CASSLSGLDTQYF. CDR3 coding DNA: TGTGCCAGCAGTTTGTCCGGATTGGATACGCAGTATTTT.